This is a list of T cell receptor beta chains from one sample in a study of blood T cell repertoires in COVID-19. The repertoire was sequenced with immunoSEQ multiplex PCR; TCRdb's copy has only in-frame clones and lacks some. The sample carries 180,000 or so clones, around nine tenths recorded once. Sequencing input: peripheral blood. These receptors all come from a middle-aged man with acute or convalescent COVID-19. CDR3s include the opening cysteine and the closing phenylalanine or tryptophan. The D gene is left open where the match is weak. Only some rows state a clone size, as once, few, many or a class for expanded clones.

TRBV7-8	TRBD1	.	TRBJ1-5	TGTGCCAGCAGCCGCGGACAGGGCAATCAGCCCCAGCATTTT	CASSRGQGNQPQHF
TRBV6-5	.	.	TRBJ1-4	TGTGCCAGCAGTTACTCTGGTCCGCAGGAAAAACTGTTTTTT	CASSYSGPQEKLFF
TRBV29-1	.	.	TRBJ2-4	TGCAGCGTTGAGGTCGCCGCGAACATTCAGTACTTC	CSVEVAANIQYF
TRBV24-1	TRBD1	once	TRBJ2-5	TGTGCCACCAGTCGTTTGGGTGGACAGGGGGAGACCCAGTACTTC	CATSRLGGQGETQYF
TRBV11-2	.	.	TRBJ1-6	TGTGCCAGCAGCTTAGTCGGCAGGGGAAATTCACCCCTCCACTTT	CASSLVGRGNSPLHF
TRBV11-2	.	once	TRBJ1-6	TGTGCCAGCAGCATGAACAGGGAACCGAGCAATTCACCCCTCCACTTT	CASSMNREPSNSPLHF
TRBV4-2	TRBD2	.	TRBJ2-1	TGTGCCAGCAGCCAAGAGGGGACTAGCGCAACCTTGGATGAGCAGTTCTTC	CASSQEGTSATLDEQFF
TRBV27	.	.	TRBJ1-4	TGTACCAGCAGCGTCGGACTCTTT	CTSSVGLF
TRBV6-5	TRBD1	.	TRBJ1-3	TGTGCCAGCAGTACCCACTTACAGGGGGCTAACACCATATATTTT	CASSTHLQGANTIYF
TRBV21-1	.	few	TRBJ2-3	TGTGCCAGCCTCGGCGGACTCGTTGACGTCGTTGCTAGCACAGATACGCAGTATTTT	CASLGGLVDVVASTDTQYF
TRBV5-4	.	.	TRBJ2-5	TGTGCCAGCAGTCCGCGGGGGCCCCAAGAGACCCAGTACTTC	CASSPRGPQETQYF
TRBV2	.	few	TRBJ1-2	TGTGCCAGCAGTGGGACACAGGCGGGCTACACCTTC	CASSGTQAGYTF
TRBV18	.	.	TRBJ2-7	TGTGCCAGCTCCTTCGGCTCCTACGAGCAGTACTTC	CASSFGSYEQYF
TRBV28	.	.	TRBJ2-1	TGTGCCAGCAGTTTATTCGGCAGGTCGAGCTCCTACAATGAGCAGTTCTTC	CASSLFGRSSSYNEQFF
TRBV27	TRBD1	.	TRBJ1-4	TGTGCCAGCAGCGCCGGGACAGGGAATGAAAAACTGTTTTTT	CASSAGTGNEKLFF
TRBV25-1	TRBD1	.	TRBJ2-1	TGTGCCAGCAGTGTAGGTCCGGGACAGGGGGTAATGAATGAGCAGTTCTTC	CASSVGPGQGVMNEQFF
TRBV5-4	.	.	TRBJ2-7	TGTGCCAGCAGCCTAAAGGAGGTTCCATACGAGCAGTACTTC	CASSLKEVPYEQYF
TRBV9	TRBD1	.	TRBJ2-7	TGTGCCAGCAGCGCCGAGGGACAGATCTACGAGCAGTACTTC	CASSAEGQIYEQYF
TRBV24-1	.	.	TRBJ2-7	TGTGCCACCAGTGATCCGCGCTCCTACGAGCAGTACTTC	CATSDPRSYEQYF
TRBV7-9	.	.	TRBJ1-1	TGTGCCAGCAGCTTACGGGGGGCTAGGGGGACTGAAGCTTTCTTT	CASSLRGARGTEAFF
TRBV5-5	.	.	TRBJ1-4	TGTGCCAGCAGCTCAATCACAACAACTAATGAAAAACTGTTTTTT	CASSSITTTNEKLFF
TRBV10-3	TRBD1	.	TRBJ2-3	TGTGCCATCAGAGGGGACAGGGGGTTAGATACGCAGTATTTT	CAIRGDRGLDTQYF
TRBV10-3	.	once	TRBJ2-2	TGTGCCATCAGCCCCCGGAACAGGGAGAACACCGGGGAGCTGTTTTTT	CAISPRNRENTGELFF
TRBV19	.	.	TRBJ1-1	TGTGCCAGTAGTATAGATCAGATAAACACTGAAGCTTTCTTT	CASSIDQINTEAFF
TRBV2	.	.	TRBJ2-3	TGTGCCAGCATCGTCCGGCGGGGCACCACAGATACGCAGTATTTT	CASIVRRGTTDTQYF
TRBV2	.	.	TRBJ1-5	TGTGCCAGCAGTGTCCCGTGGGCCAATAGCAATCAGCCCCAGCATTTT	CASSVPWANSNQPQHF
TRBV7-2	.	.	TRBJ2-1	TGTGCCAGCAGCTTAGCCGCTACGGGGAATGAGCAGTTCTTC	CASSLAATGNEQFF
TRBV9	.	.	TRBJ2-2	TGTGCCAGCAGCCCCCACCCCGGGACTAACACCGGGGAGCTGTTTTTT	CASSPHPGTNTGELFF
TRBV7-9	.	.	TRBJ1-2	TGTGCCAGCAGCCCCCCGGGGTCGGTGGGCTATGGCTACACCTTC	CASSPPGSVGYGYTF
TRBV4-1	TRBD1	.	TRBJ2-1	TGCGCCAGCAGCCCCCAGTATAGGGGACAGGGCTACAATGAGCAGTTCTTC	CASSPQYRGQGYNEQFF
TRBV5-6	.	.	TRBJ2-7	TGTGCCAGCAGCTTGAAGGGGCCCCACGAGCAGTACTTC	CASSLKGPHEQYF
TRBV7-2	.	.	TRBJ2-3	TGTGCCAGCAGCCTCCCTCTGGGGGCTAGCACAGATACGCAGTATTTT	CASSLPLGASTDTQYF
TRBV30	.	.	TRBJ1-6	TGTGCCTGGAGTGTCGGGGAGAACAATTCACCCCTCCACTTT	CAWSVGENNSPLHF
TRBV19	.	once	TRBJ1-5	TGTGCCAGTATCGGGCACACTTGGGCACAGGATAGCAATCAGCCCCAGCATTTT	CASIGHTWAQDSNQPQHF
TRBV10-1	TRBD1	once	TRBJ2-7	TGCGCCAGCAGTGGGTCGGGACAGTCCTACGAGCAGTACTTC	CASSGSGQSYEQYF
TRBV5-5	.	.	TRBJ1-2	TGTGCCAGCACCCTGGGGGGGGGCCTCGGCTACACCTTC	CASTLGGGLGYTF
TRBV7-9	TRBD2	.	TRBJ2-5	TGTGCCAGCAGCTTAGCTAGCGGGGCGACCCAGTACTTC	CASSLASGATQYF
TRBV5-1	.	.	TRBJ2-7	TGCGCCAGCAGCTTGTCGGGGGGCTGGGAGCAGTACTTC	CASSLSGGWEQYF
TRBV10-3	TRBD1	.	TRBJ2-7	TGTGCCATCAGTGTGGGACAGGTGTCCTACGAGCAGTACTTC	CAISVGQVSYEQYF
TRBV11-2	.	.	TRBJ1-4	TGTGCCAGCAGCTTAGTGGGGAGGGCAGCAACTAATGAAAAACTGTTTTTT	CASSLVGRAATNEKLFF
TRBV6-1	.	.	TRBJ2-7	TGTGCCAGCAGTGAAGAAGTGGGAGTCGGCGGCGCAGAGCAGTACTTC	CASSEEVGVGGAEQYF
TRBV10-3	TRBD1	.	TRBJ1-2	TGTGCCATCAGTGAGTTCCGGGACAGCGTGAACTATGGCTACACCTTC	CAISEFRDSVNYGYTF
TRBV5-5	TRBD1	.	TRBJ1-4	TGTGCCAGCAGCTCCCACGCGCGGACAGGGCCTGAAAAACTGTTTTTT	CASSSHARTGPEKLFF
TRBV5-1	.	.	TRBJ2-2	TGCGCCAGCAGCTCAGCGGCCGACACCGGGGAGCTGTTTTTT	CASSSAADTGELFF
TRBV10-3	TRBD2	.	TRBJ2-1	TGTGCCATCAGTGGAGGCGGGGGGGCAATCAACAATGAGCAGTTCTTC	CAISGGGGAINNEQFF
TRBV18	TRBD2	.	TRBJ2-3	TGTGCCAGCTCACCACAAACTAGCGGGGGCACAGATACGCAGTATTTT	CASSPQTSGGTDTQYF
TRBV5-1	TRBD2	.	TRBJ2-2	TGCGCCAGCAGCTTGCTAGCGGGGGGGTCCACCGGGGAGCTGTTTTTT	CASSLLAGGSTGELFF
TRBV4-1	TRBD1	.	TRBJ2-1	TGCGCCAGCAGCTCCGGGACAGGGGAATTTCATGAGCAGTTCTTC	CASSSGTGEFHEQFF
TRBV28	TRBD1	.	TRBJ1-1	TGTGCCAGCAGAACCCCAGGGGGCCGAACTGAAGCTTTCTTT	CASRTPGGRTEAFF
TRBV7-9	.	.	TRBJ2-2	TGTGCCAGCAGCTCAGCCATCGGAGGGGGCGCGGTTCGCACCGGGGAGCTGTTTTTT	CASSSAIGGGAVRTGELFF
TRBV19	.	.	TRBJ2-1	TGTGCCAGTAGTCCCTTTGCCTACAATGAGCAGTTCTTC	CASSPFAYNEQFF
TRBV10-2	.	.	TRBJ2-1	TGCGCCAGCAGTCTTGGGCTACCCTACAATGAGCAGTTCTTC	CASSLGLPYNEQFF
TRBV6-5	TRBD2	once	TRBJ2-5	TGTGCCAGCAGCTCCAGACTAGCCGGCCAAGAGACCCAGTACTTC	CASSSRLAGQETQYF